Below, 10 T cell receptor beta chains from the same sample are listed, as sequenced in a study of graft-versus-host responses after intestinal transplantation. Sequencing was performed with immunoSEQ multiplex PCR; in TCRdb, only in-frame clones are kept and a portion is missing. The sample shows over 80,000 clones, about 82% of them seen only once. This sample comprised PBMCs, obtained 255 days after intestinal transplant. All receptors derive from a human patient who received an intestinal transplant, so some T cells may come from the graft donor.

The chain employs TRBV19 and TRBJ2-7; 12 nucleotides line up with TRBD2. Germline V gene lookup returns CDR1 LNHDA and CDR2 SQIVND (reference sequence). The CDR3 has 17 amino acids. Losses at the gene ends were 4 bases for V and 2 bases for J; bases not matched to a gene: 9. The CDR3 coding sequence is TGTGCCAGTAGTACCTTCCGACTAGCGGGGGACACCTACGAGCAGTACGTC. Translating gives CASSTFRLAGDTYEQYV.

This clone was picked up a small number of times. This chain uses TRBV6-1 with TRBJ1-5; 9 nucleotides line up with TRBD1. This CDR3 region has 16 residues. Trimming at V came to 1 base and at J to 4 bases, leaving 5 bases not matched to a gene. CDR1 and CDR2 from the germline V gene are MNHNS and SASEGT. This CDR3 is CASSEGEGTGNQPQHF. In DNA, the CDR3 is TGTGCCAGCAGTGAAGGGGAGGGGACAGGGAATCAGCCCCAGCATTTT.

This chain connects TRBV21-1 to TRBJ1-1; the table's D gene call, TRBD1, was not cross checked with the DNA. TRBV21-1 is a recognized pseudogene. The CDR3 sequence is 16 residues long. The chain's CDR3 is CASINGWTGENTEAFF. The DNA for the CDR3 is TGTGCCAGCATAAACGGTTGGACAGGGGAGAACACTGAAGCTTTCTTT.

This clone is a singleton in its sample. The chain carries TRBV27 and TRBJ1-1; TRBD1 matches 10 bases. This CDR3 region has 15 residues. Germline V gene sequence: CDR1 MNHEY, CDR2 SMNVEV (reference sequence). The V segment lost 5 bases and the J segment 1 base; nucleotides outside the gene matches: 4. The CDR3 nucleotides are TGTGCCAGCAGTACTCGGGACAGGGGGAACACTGAAGCTTTCTTT. It specifies CASSTRDRGNTEAFF.

The genes are TRBV6-5 and TRBJ1-5; 9 nucleotides align to TRBD1. The V gene end was trimmed by 5 bases and the J gene end by 2 bases; junction bases not matched to a gene: 4. The germline V gene encodes CDR1 MNHEY and CDR2 SVGAGI. The CDR3 runs to 15 residues. The CDR3 nucleotides read TGTGCCAGCAGTATCACAGGGGGCGGCAATCAGCCCCAGCATTTT. Its translation is CASSITGGGNQPQHF.

The CDR3 DNA sequence: TGTGCCAGCAGTTTATCGGTATACAATGAGCAGTTCTTC. It codes for CASSLSVYNEQFF. The chain combines TRBV28 with TRBJ2-1; D uncertain. The length of the CDR3 is 13 residues. The germline V and J ends were trimmed by 1 base and 4 bases, with 5 bases remaining between them. Looked up from germline, CDR1 is MDHEN and CDR2 is SYDVKM.

J is TRBJ2-6 and V is TRBV19; D is possibly TRBD2 (5 bases). CDR3 length: 18 amino acids. Trimming took 3 bases from V and 0 from J, leaving 15 bases between them. Germline CDR1 is LNHDA and CDR2 is SQIVND (reference sequence). CDR3 DNA sequence: TGTGCCAGTAGTATCTTGCGGGCCGATATCTCTGGGGCCAACGTCCTGACTTTC. Its translation is CASSILRADISGANVLTF.

In the case of this clone: In the same sample, other DNA sequences code for this CDR3. The chain recombines TRBV9 with TRBJ2-1; TRBD2 matches 9 bases. The V segment lost 0 bases and the J segment 9 bases; nucleotides outside the gene matches: 10. The V gene's germline CDR1 is SGDLS and CDR2 YYNGEE. This CDR3 is built from 16 residues. The DNA of the CDR3 is TGTGCCAGCAGCGTAGGGCTGGCGGGGGGGCCCGGTGAGCAGTTCTTC. Amino acids: CASSVGLAGGPGEQFF.

This clone showed up just once. V is TRBV5-1 and J is TRBJ1-2; TRBD1 aligns across 8 bases. Germline CDR1 and CDR2: SGHRS and YFSETQ. The CDR3 is 14 amino acids. The ends lost 0 bases at V and 7 bases at J; junction bases unmatched: 5. The CDR3: CASSLAQDRAGYTF. CDR3 nucleotide sequence: TGCGCCAGCAGCTTGGCGCAGGACAGGGCTGGCTACACCTTC.

This clone was seen only a few times. The chain couples TRBV13 to TRBJ2-6; possible D gene TRBD1, 6 bases. V lost 6 bases and J lost 9, with 15 bases in between. Germline V lookup: CDR1 PRHDT, CDR2 FYEKMQ (reference sequence). CDR3 length: 14 amino acids. For the CDR3, the DNA is TGTGCCAGCAGTTCTCAGGGGTGGGGCAACGTCCTGACTTTC. Protein sequence: CASSSQGWGNVLTF.